This entry describes one TCR beta chain. Sequencing was performed with immunoSEQ multiplex PCR; in TCRdb, only in-frame clones are kept and a portion is missing. The sample consists of over 200,000 clones, almost 85% of them appearing once. These data belong to a study of blood T cell repertoires in COVID-19. Study at large: Researchers got acute and convalescent COVID-19 samples from the United States, Italy and Spain.

V was trimmed by 5 bases and J by 0 bases, leaving 12 bases between them. The CDR3 has 15 amino acids. Germline V lookup: CDR1 MNHEY, CDR2 SMNVEV (reference sequence). This sequence was found in a woman in her forties or fifties with active or convalescent COVID-19. This chain joins TRBV27 and TRBJ2-3, with D maybe TRBD2 (5 bases). The sequencing sample was made of peripheral blood. CDR3 DNA: TGTGCCAGCAGTCCGGTCGGGGTGAGCACAGATACGCAGTATTTT. Encoded protein: CASSPVGVSTDTQYF.